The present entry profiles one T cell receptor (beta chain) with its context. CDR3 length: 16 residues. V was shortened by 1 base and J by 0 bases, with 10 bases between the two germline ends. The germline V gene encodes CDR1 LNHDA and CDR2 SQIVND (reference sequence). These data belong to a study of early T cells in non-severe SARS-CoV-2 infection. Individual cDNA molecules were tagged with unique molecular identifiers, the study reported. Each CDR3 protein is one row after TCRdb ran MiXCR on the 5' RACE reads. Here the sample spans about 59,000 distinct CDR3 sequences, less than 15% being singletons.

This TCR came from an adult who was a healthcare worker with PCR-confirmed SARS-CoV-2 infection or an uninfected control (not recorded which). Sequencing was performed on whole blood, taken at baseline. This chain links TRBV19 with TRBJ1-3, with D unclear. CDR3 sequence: CASSIVSAHSGNTIYF. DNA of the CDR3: TGTGCCAGTAGTATAGTGTCAGCTCACTCTGGAAACACCATATATTTT. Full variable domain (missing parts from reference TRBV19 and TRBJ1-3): DGGITQSPKYLFRKEGQNVTLSCEQNLNHDAMYWYRQDPGQGLRLIYYSQIVNDFQKGDIAEGYSVSREKKESFPLTVTSAQKNPTAFYLCASSIVSAHSGNTIYFGEGSWLTVV.